This TCR beta chain is drawn from a study of blood T cells in healthy people across ages. This CDR3 region has 15 residues. V shed 6 bases and J 0 bases; nucleotides not matched to a gene: 4. A second PCR of about 7 to 12 cycles used a sample-barcoded 5' primer and a J-beta primer mix. TCRdb called the 5' RACE reads again in MiXCR, with one record for every CDR3 protein. The repertoire consists of approximately 580,000 distinct CDR3 sequences, with 20% to 30% occurring once and the leading ten covering just over 8.5%. A further study also used this sample, focusing on T cells of mothers and their children. That paper adds: Relative to unrelated pairs, biologically related mother-child dyads exhibited marginally greater, non-significant overlap.

Sequences were obtained from blood. The receptor comes from a boy between 10 and 17 years old in good health. The chain carries TRBV12-3 or TRBV12-4 and TRBJ2-1; 8 nucleotides match TRBD2. For the CDR3, the DNA is TGTGCCAGCAGGCCCGGGACTAGCTCCTACAATGAGCAGTTCTTC. This translates into CASRPGTSSYNEQFF.